The source of this T cell receptor beta chain is a study of graft-versus-host responses after intestinal transplantation. Study information: The whole recipient group had anti-thymocyte globulin induction followed by tacrolimus and steroids for 2 to 3 years. Study results and limitations: Within the allografts of patients who had graft-donor T cell macrochimerism, graft-versus-host to host-versus-graft clonal ratios were high. Peak levels of circulating GvH clones tracked with early post-transplant HvG declines. The authors found GvH clones in recipient marrow, some appearing first in ileum or blood.

Data came from immunoSEQ multiplex PCR; TCRdb stores just in-frame clones and leaves some out. The sample includes approximately 94,000 clones, roughly 87% of them seen just once. As concerns this clone: Its antigen is unidentified.

Sequencing used unstimulated CD4+ T cells sorted from spleen or lymph node cells, obtained before transplant. The sequence was obtained from a human donor who was the organ donor for an intestinal transplant.

In DNA, the CDR3 is TGTGCCAGCAGCTGGGGGACTAGCGGGGGTAATGAGCAGTTCTTC. Its translation is CASSWGTSGGNEQFF. The chain uses TRBV9 and TRBJ2-1, with 14 positions matching TRBD2. The junction had 4 bases not matched to a gene; V was cut back by 4 bases and J by 7 bases. Germline CDR1 is SGDLS and CDR2 is YYNGEE. The CDR3 has 15 residues.